The clone carrying this T cell receptor beta chain appeared a few times. V lost 2 bases and J lost 7, with 11 bases in between. CDR3 length equals 13 residues. The germline V gene has CDR1 SEHNR and CDR2 FQNEAQ (reference sequence). This specimen belongs to a study of blood T cell repertoires in COVID-19. Study at large: Italy, Spain and the United States were the sources of the convalescent and acute COVID-19 samples. Sample material is recorded as cDNA or gDNA derived from T cells, B-cell-depleted T cells, or PBMCs.

As handled by the study authors: Reference gene primer amplification in the assay estimated nucleated cell counts. Assay used: immunoSEQ multiplex PCR; TCRdb lists only in-frame clones, some missing. That table gives V, J and clone size, and the DNA gave D and trimming. The data hold 100,000 to 150,000 clones, with 75% to 85% observed a single time. This clonotype was sampled from a woman in her 50s with acute or convalescent COVID-19. The sample comprised peripheral blood. The V and J genes are TRBV7-9 and TRBJ1-1; the D is unclear. The CDR3 protein is CASSLWEVDEAFF. CDR3 DNA sequence: TGTGCCAGCAGCTTATGGGAGGTGGATGAAGCTTTCTTT.